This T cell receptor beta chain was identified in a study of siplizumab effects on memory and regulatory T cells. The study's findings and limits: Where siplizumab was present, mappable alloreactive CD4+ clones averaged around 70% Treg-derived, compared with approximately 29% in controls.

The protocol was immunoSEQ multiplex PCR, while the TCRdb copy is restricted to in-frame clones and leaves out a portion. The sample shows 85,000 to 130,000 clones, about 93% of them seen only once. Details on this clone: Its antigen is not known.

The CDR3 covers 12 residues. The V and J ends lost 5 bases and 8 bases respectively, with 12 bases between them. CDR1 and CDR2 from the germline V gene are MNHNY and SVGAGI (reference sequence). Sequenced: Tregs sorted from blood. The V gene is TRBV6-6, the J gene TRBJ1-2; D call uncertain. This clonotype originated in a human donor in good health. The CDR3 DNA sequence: TGTGCCAGCAGTAACCGGGGATGGGGCTACACCTTC. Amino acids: CASSNRGWGYTF.